Listed here are 2 T cell receptor beta chains from one sample, sequenced in a study of blood T cells in healthy people across ages (dated by TCRdb to about 2015). The library came from 5' RACE. The sequencer listed for this sample is Illumina HiSeq 2500. A second PCR of roughly 7 to 11 cycles was performed with a sample-barcoded 5' primer and a J-beta primer mix. TCRdb took the public reads, trimmed them with fastp at Q25, ran MiXCR for clone calling and kept in-frame beta chains. All rows with the same CDR3 protein become a single entry with the most common DNA and genes. In this sample the table shows about 1.7 million distinct CDR3 sequences, about 30% of which occur a single time. Of the sample, 7.7% is held by the ten largest clones. The sequencing sample was made of blood. The receptor set was obtained from a young woman in good health.

This clonotype was counted many times. The chain links TRBV7-9 to TRBJ2-1; no clear D. The CDR3 has 15 amino acids. Germline V CDR1 and CDR2: SEHNR, FQNEAQ (reference sequence). Between the trimmed V and J ends, which lost 4 bases and 1 base, there was a span of 11 bases. DNA of the CDR3: TGTGCCAGCAGCTCCGCTAGTAGGTCCTACAATGAGCAGTTCTTC. This encodes CASSSASRSYNEQFF. The whole variable domain, filled in from reference TRBV7-9 and TRBJ2-1, reads DTGVSQNPRHKITKRGQNVTFRCDPISEHNRLYWYRQTLGQGPEFLTYFQNEAQLEKSRLLSDRFSAERPKGSFSTLEIQRTEQGDSAMYLCASSSASRSYNEQFFGPGTRLTVL.

This clonotype was counted between two and nine times. The V and J genes are TRBV29-1 and TRBJ2-7; D not certain. The V end lost 3 bases, the J end lost 3 bases, and 15 bases lay between the germline ends. The CDR3 covers 14 residues. The V gene's germline CDR1 is SQVTM and CDR2 ANQGSEA. The CDR3 nucleotides are TGCAGCGTTGAGGGGTCAGGCCTGCGCTACGAGCAGTACTTC. Its translation: CSVEGSGLRYEQYF.